A single sample gave rise to the 32 T cell receptor beta chains below, sequenced in a study of T cells in Graves' hyperthyroidism and ophthalmopathy (dated by TCRdb to the late 2010s). The library relied on multiplex PCR. TCRdb shows the sequencer as Illumina HiSeq 2000. TCR beta CDR3 regions were amplified from RNA transcripts. The TCR CDR3 was subjected to a first round of RT-PCR using the HTBI primer set and the Qiagen OneStep RT-PCR kit. Using fastp trimming at Q25 and MiXCR clonotype assembly, TCRdb reanalyzed the public sequencing data and kept in-frame beta chains. A single entry per CDR3 protein holds the most common genes and DNA from its merged rows. The sample includes about 640,000 distinct CDR3 sequences, with less than 25% observed a single time. The ten most abundant clones make up over 30% of the sample. Sequences were obtained from blood. These receptors were obtained from a man aged 25 to 45 with Graves' ophthalmopathy.

This clonotype was seen only a few times. This CDR3 is CASSSIPGGAGNTIYF. The CDR3 region has the DNA TGTGCCAGCAGTTCCATCCCGGGGGGGGCTGGAAACACCATATATTTT. V and J are TRBV28 and TRBJ1-3; D might be TRBD1 (5 bases). With 4 bases removed from V and 2 bases from J, the gap between germline ends came to 15 bases. CDR3 length equals 16 residues. CDR1 is MDHEN, CDR2 SYDVKM, per germline. Combining the CDR3 with reference TRBV28 and TRBJ1-3 gives the whole variable domain DVKVTQSSRYLVKRTGEKVFLECVQDMDHENMFWYRQDPGLGLRLIYFSYDVKMKEKGDIPEGYSVSREKKERFSLILESASTNQTSMYLCASSSIPGGAGNTIYFGEGSWLTVV.

This clonotype has ten or more counts. V usage is TRBV7-3 and J usage is TRBJ2-5, with 7 bases that match TRBD1. This CDR3 is built from 15 residues. Germline CDR1 reads SGHTA; CDR2 reads FQGTGA. V was pared by 2 bases and J by 3 bases, with 6 bases of the junction left unmatched. The CDR3 DNA sequence: TGTGCCAGCAGCTTAGTGCCGACAGGGAAAGAGACCCAGTACTTC. Translation gives CASSLVPTGKETQYF.

In its sample, this clonotype was seen many times. The CDR3 is CASSFRTGGKRDEQYF. DNA of the CDR3: TGCGCCAGCAGCTTTCGGACAGGGGGAAAACGGGACGAGCAGTACTTC. The rearrangement links TRBV5-1 to TRBJ2-7; 10 bases map to TRBD1. V shed 2 bases and J 5 bases; nucleotides not matched to a gene: 10. The germline V gene has CDR1 SGHRS and CDR2 YFSETQ. The CDR3 length is 16 residues.

This clonotype has just a few counts. The chain uses TRBV7-9 and TRBJ1-5; D may be TRBD1 (6 bases). Germline assignment: CDR1 SEHNR and CDR2 FQNEAQ (reference sequence). There are 14 residues in the CDR3. V was shortened by 4 bases and J by 3 bases, with 10 bases between the two germline ends. The CDR3 nucleotides read TGTGCCAGCAGCTCCGGGACACTCAATCAGCCCCAGCATTTT. Translated, it gives CASSSGTLNQPQHF.

The table lists this clonotype with a few counts. This chain joins TRBV10-3 and TRBJ1-1; D not certain. Trimming cost V 4 bases and J 6 bases, with 12 bases left between them. CDR3 size: 13 residues. Germline CDR1 ENHRY, CDR2 SYGVKD. CDR3 residues: CAISGDRVAEAFF. DNA of the CDR3: TGTGCCATCAGTGGTGACCGGGTAGCTGAAGCTTTCTTT.

This clonotype occurred a few times. This sequence joins TRBV30 and TRBJ2-7; D is possibly TRBD1 (5 bases). This CDR3 spans 15 amino acids. Germline V gene data show CDR1 as GTSNPN and CDR2 as SVGIG (reference sequence). The V end lost 0 bases, the J end lost 4 bases, and 16 bases lay between the germline ends. CDR3 in DNA: TGTGCCTGGAGTGTAAATTCTGGGGCGCGATACGAGCAGTACTTC. Its translation: CAWSVNSGARYEQYF. The whole variable domain, filled in from reference TRBV30 and TRBJ2-7, reads SQTIHQWPATLVQPVGSPLSLECTVEGTSNPNLYWYRQAAGRGLQLLFYSVGIGQISSEVPQNLSASRPQDRQFILSSKKLLLSDSGFYLCAWSVNSGARYEQYFGPGTRLTVT.

There are a few counts of this clonotype. V and J are TRBV2 and TRBJ2-2, with TRBD1 matching over 9 bases. The junction had 3 bases not matched to a gene; V was cut back by 4 bases and J by 0 bases. There are 16 residues in the CDR3. In germline, CDR1 is SNHLY, CDR2 FYNNEI. In DNA, the CDR3 is TGTGCCAGCAGTGTACAGGGGGCTACGAACACCGGGGAGCTGTTTTTT. Translating gives CASSVQGATNTGELFF.

This rearrangement joins TRBV29-1 to TRBJ1-2; TRBD1 is a possible D gene (5 bases). V lost 3 bases and J 6 bases, leaving 8 bases between the germline ends. CDR1 and CDR2 from the germline V gene are SQVTM and ANQGSEA. This CDR3 spans 11 amino acids. CDR3 sequence: CSVDGGDGYTF. CDR3 nucleotides: TGCAGCGTTGATGGGGGGGATGGCTACACCTTC.

This clonotype was seen a few times. The V call is TRBV20-1, the J call TRBJ2-5; D gene ambiguous. V was clipped by 5 bases and J by 5 bases, with 21 bases between them. CDR3 length equals 15 residues. Looked up from germline, CDR1 is DFQATT and CDR2 is SNEGSKA (reference sequence). The CDR3 loop reads CSAGKGSLRAETQYF. The DNA for the CDR3 is TGCAGTGCTGGAAAGGGTAGTCTTCGGGCGGAGACCCAGTACTTC.

This sequence joins TRBV7-9 and TRBJ2-2, with 12 bases lining up with TRBD2. V lost 8 bases to trimming and J lost 1 base; unmatched junction nucleotides: 8. Germline CDR1 is SEHNR and CDR2 is FQNEAQ (reference sequence). The CDR3 consists of 17 residues. CDR3 bases: TGTGCCAGCTCCCCGAGGACTAGCGGGGTGAACACCGGGGAGCTGTTTTTT. Amino acids: CASSPRTSGVNTGELFF.

CDR3 protein: CSVEGLAGLSGELFF. CDR3 nucleotides: TGCAGCGTTGAAGGCCTAGCGGGACTTTCCGGGGAGCTGTTTTTT. The chain carries TRBV29-1 and TRBJ2-2, with 9 bases lining up with TRBD2. The CDR3 runs 15 residues. Looked up from germline, CDR1 is SQVTM and CDR2 is ANQGSEA. V lost 1 base and J lost 6; bases outside the gene matches: 6.

The sample holds many counts of this clonotype. The chain uses TRBV6-5 and TRBJ1-1; D is unclear. This CDR3 is 15 amino acids long. CDR1 and CDR2 from the germline V gene are MNHEY and SVGAGI. V was clipped by 0 bases and J by 0 bases, with 8 bases between them. Here the CDR3 DNA reads TGTGCCAGCAGTTACTCTATAGCTATGAACACTGAAGCTTTCTTT. Its protein is CASSYSIAMNTEAFF.

This clonotype showed up just a few times. The J gene is TRBJ2-2, the V gene TRBV18, with TRBD2 as a possible D gene (6 bases). This CDR3 region has 15 residues. V gave up 1 base and J gave up 0 bases, with 6 bases separating them. Germline V gene lookup returns CDR1 KGHSH and CDR2 LQKENI. This CDR3 reads CASSPRDSNTGELFF. The CDR3 DNA reads as TGTGCCAGCTCACCACGGGACTCGAACACCGGGGAGCTGTTTTTT.

This clonotype was recorded at least ten times. The chain is built from TRBV12-3 or TRBV12-4 and TRBJ2-5, with 7 bases aligning to TRBD2. The trim removed 3 bases at V and 4 bases at J, leaving 8 bases unmatched. The CDR3 has 15 residues. CDR3 in amino acids: CASSLRLWEGETQYF. For the CDR3, the DNA is TGTGCCAGCAGTTTGCGTCTGTGGGAGGGAGAGACCCAGTACTTC.

The genes are TRBV27 and TRBJ2-3, with a possible D match to TRBD1 (5 bases). V was clipped by 1 base and J by 0 bases, with 20 bases between them. Per the germline V gene, CDR1 is MNHEY and CDR2 is SMNVEV (reference sequence). The CDR3 sequence is 19 residues long. CDR3 nucleotide sequence: TGTGCCAGCAGTTTATGGGGCAGGGTTGGTCGGCATAGCACAGATACGCAGTATTTT. Translated, it gives CASSLWGRVGRHSTDTQYF.

This clonotype appeared many times. The chain has TRBV5-1 and TRBJ2-3; D is undetermined. The V end was cut by 0 bases, the J end by 3 bases, with 11 bases between. This CDR3 is 15 amino acids long. Germline assignment: CDR1 SGHRS and CDR2 YFSETQ. CDR3 sequence (DNA): TGCGCCAGCAGCTTGGATGGCGGTATGACAGATACGCAGTATTTT. It encodes CASSLDGGMTDTQYF.

As regards this clonotype: Given a much more abundant clone one base away, this may be a read error. This chain joins TRBV7-3 and TRBJ2-1; D not resolved. The ends were cut back, 5 bases at V and 10 bases at J, with 12 bases in the middle. The germline CDR1 and CDR2 sequences are SGHTA and FQGTGA. There are 12 residues in the CDR3. As DNA, the CDR3 is TGTGCCAGCAGCGCCCCTGTGATAGAGCAGTTCTTC. Protein product: CASSAPVIEQFF.

This clonotype was seen ten or more times. This sequence joins TRBV7-8 and TRBJ2-5; the match to TRBD2 covers 10 bases. Per the germline V gene, CDR1 is SGHVS and CDR2 is FQNEAQ. The CDR3 is made up of 16 amino acids. With 4 bases clipped from V and 4 bases from J, the junction kept 9 bases outside the gene matches. The CDR3: CASSSRGLARGETQYF. The CDR3 DNA sequence: TGTGCCAGCAGCTCCCGGGGACTAGCGAGAGGAGAGACCCAGTACTTC.

This clonotype has only a few counts. The V call is TRBV28, the J call TRBJ2-7; the D gene is possibly TRBD1 (5 bases). CDR1 and CDR2 from the germline V gene are MDHEN and SYDVKM. The CDR3 loop spans 16 amino acids. V was pared by 4 bases and J by 3 bases, with 19 bases between. The CDR3 spells CASSSQTTVSNYEQYF. The CDR3 DNA reads as TGTGCCAGCAGTTCCCAAACGACAGTTTCCAACTACGAGCAGTACTTC.

In this sample, this clonotype turned up a few times. J is TRBJ2-2 and V is TRBV3-1, with D unclear. The germline CDR1 and CDR2 sequences are LGHDT and YNNKEL (reference sequence). The CDR3 spans 15 residues. Trimming removed 1 base from V and 8 bases from J, with 14 bases in between. The CDR3: CASSQGWAAKGELFF. The CDR3 DNA follows: TGTGCCAGCAGCCAAGGATGGGCGGCGAAGGGGGAGCTGTTTTTT.

The V and J genes are TRBV7-9 and TRBJ2-1; D uncertain. V dropped 4 bases and J dropped 5 bases, with 15 bases sitting between them. Looked up from germline, CDR1 is SEHNR and CDR2 is FQNEAQ (reference sequence). The CDR3 consists of 15 residues. The CDR3 sequence: CASSSRVDYDNEQFF. The CDR3 DNA reads as TGTGCCAGCAGCTCCCGGGTAGATTACGACAATGAGCAGTTCTTC.

This clonotype was seen repeatedly, ten times or more. The chain joins TRBV30 to TRBJ1-1; the D is unclear. The CDR3 has 12 amino acids. The germline CDR1 and CDR2 sequences are GTSNPN and SVGIG (reference sequence). V gave up 5 bases and J gave up 0 bases, with 7 bases separating them. The CDR3 DNA is TGTGCCTGGGCGGGGTTGAACACTGAAGCTTTCTTT. Protein sequence: CAWAGLNTEAFF.

The chain uses TRBV19 and TRBJ1-5; D unclear. Germline V gives CDR1 LNHDA, CDR2 SQIVND (reference sequence). This CDR3 has 17 amino acids. Trimming took off 3 bases at V and 4 bases at J, with 19 bases between the two ends. Here the CDR3 reads CASSILVGSTRNQPQHF. For the CDR3, the DNA is TGTGCCAGTAGTATTTTGGTGGGTAGTACACGAAATCAGCCCCAGCATTTT.

This rearrangement joins TRBV28 to TRBJ1-5; D gene ambiguous. The CDR3 length is 13 residues. Deletions cut 4 bases from V and 6 bases from J, with 10 bases between. Germline CDR1 reads MDHEN; CDR2 reads SYDVKM. The CDR3 sequence is CASSSENGQPQHF. CDR3 nucleotide sequence: TGTGCCAGCAGTTCGGAGAATGGTCAGCCCCAGCATTTT.

This clonotype was counted at least ten times. The chain couples TRBV12-3 or TRBV12-4 to TRBJ2-3, with TRBD1 matching 8 bases. CDR3 length: 16 residues. V shed 5 bases and J 4 bases; nucleotides not matched to a gene: 11. CDR3 bases: TGTGCCAGCAGTCCGCAGACAGGGGAAAGTGCAGATACGCAGTATTTT. This gives the protein CASSPQTGESADTQYF.

Comment on this clonotype: A much larger clonotype is one base distant, so this may be a read error. V is TRBV28 and J is TRBJ2-5, with D perhaps being TRBD1 or TRBD2 (5 bases each). This CDR3 has 16 amino acids. Per the germline V gene, CDR1 is MDHEN and CDR2 is SYDVKM. The CDR3 spells CASSLNPTGPQETRYF. The CDR3 coding sequence is TGTGCCAGCAGTTTAAACCCCACGGGGCCCCAAGAGACCCGGTACTTC.

This clonotype appeared a few times. This rearrangement joins TRBV6-1 to TRBJ1-1; D call uncertain. The CDR3 extends over 15 amino acids. V lost 6 bases and J lost 5, with 19 bases in between. The germline CDR1 and CDR2 sequences are MNHNS and SASEGT. Written as DNA, the CDR3 is TGTGCCAGCAGGATAAGCTTGCGGGGTAGGACTGAAGCTTTCTTT. As protein: CASRISLRGRTEAFF.

This clonotype was picked up many times. The chain carries TRBV18 and TRBJ1-5, with D hard to call. Germline CDR1 and CDR2: KGHSH and LQKENI. The CDR3 is 13 amino acids. Trimming shortened V by 3 bases and J by 6 bases, and 9 bases separated the two germline ends. The CDR3 DNA sequence: TGTGCCAGCTCACCCATAAGAGGTCAGCCCCAGCATTTT. Translating gives CASSPIRGQPQHF.

This clonotype was observed a handful of times. The chain uses TRBV30 and TRBJ2-5; 9 nucleotides match TRBD2. The CDR3 covers 15 residues. Trimming cost V 5 bases and J 5 bases; bases outside gene matches: 12. CDR1 is GTSNPN and CDR2 is SVGIG in the germline V gene (reference sequence). The CDR3: CAWLTREGRRETQYF. The CDR3 bases are TGTGCCTGGCTAACGCGGGAGGGCCGAAGGGAGACCCAGTACTTC. Variable domain in full (rest from reference TRBV30 and TRBJ2-5): SQTIHQWPATLVQPVGSPLSLECTVEGTSNPNLYWYRQAAGRGLQLLFYSVGIGQISSEVPQNLSASRPQDRQFILSSKKLLLSDSGFYLCAWLTREGRRETQYFGPGTRLLVL.

This chain joins TRBV27 and TRBJ2-1, with 11 bases that match TRBD2. This CDR3 is 16 amino acids long. Trimming cost V 6 bases and J 3 bases; bases outside gene matches: 7. Germline V lookup: CDR1 MNHEY, CDR2 SMNVEV (reference sequence). The CDR3 DNA sequence: TGTGCCAGCAGCCCCGTACTAGCGGGAGTCTACAATGAGCAGTTCTTC. Protein sequence: CASSPVLAGVYNEQFF.

This clonotype was detected ten times or more. V usage is TRBV11-3 and J usage is TRBJ1-6; D gene ambiguous. Trimming shortened V by 0 bases and J by 11 bases, and 8 bases separated the two germline ends. The CDR3 covers 13 residues. Looked up from germline, CDR1 is SGHNT and CDR2 is YENEEA. For the CDR3, the DNA is TGTGCCAGCAGCTTAGATCCCACGACACCCCTCCACTTT. It codes for CASSLDPTTPLHF. Drawing the rest from reference TRBV11-3 and TRBJ1-6, the complete variable domain is EAGVVQSPRYKIIEKKQPVAFWCNPISGHNTLYWYLQNLGQGPELLIRYENEEAVDDSQLPKDRFSAERLKGVDSTLKIQPAELGDSAVYLCASSLDPTTPLHFGNGTRLTVT.

The V and J genes are TRBV6-2 or TRBV6-3 and TRBJ1-5, with D possibly TRBD1 on 6 matching bases. Germline V gene lookup returns CDR1 MNHEY and CDR2 SVGEGT. Trimming cost V 5 bases and J 3 bases, with 11 bases left between them. The CDR3 covers 14 residues. For the CDR3, the DNA is TGTGCCAGCAGTAGCCGGGACAACAATCAGCCCCAGCATTTT. Residues: CASSSRDNNQPQHF.